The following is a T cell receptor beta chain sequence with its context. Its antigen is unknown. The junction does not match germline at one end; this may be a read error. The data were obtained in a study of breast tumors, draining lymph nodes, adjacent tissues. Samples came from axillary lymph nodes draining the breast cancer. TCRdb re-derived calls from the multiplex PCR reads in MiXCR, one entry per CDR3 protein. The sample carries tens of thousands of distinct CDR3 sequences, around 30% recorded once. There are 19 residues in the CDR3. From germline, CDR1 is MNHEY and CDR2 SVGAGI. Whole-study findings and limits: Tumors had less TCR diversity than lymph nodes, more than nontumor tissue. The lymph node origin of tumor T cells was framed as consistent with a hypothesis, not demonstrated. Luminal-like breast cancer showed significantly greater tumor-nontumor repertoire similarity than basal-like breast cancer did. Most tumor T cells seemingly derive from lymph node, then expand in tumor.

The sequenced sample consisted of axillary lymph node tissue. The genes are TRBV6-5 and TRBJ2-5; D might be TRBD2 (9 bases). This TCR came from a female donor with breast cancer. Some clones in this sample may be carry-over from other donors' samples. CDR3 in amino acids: CASSHSMGLAGQVGETQYF. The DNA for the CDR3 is TGTGCCAGCAGTCACTCGATGGGGCTAGCGGGACAGGTCGGAGAGACCCAGTACTTC.